This T cell receptor (beta chain) was captured in a study of cytomegalovirus exposure and HLA in healthy donors. Study results and limitations: Investigators reported 150 to 200 TCR beta chains as tied to cytomegalovirus. As a later analysis showed, a missense DCLRE1C variant was linked to trimming of TCR beta V- and J-genes.

In the PCR, 60 Vbeta and 13 Jbeta primers were used. Some clones are missing from TCRdb's copy, which holds only in-frame ones; the method was immunoSEQ multiplex PCR. The repertoire holds about 190,000 clones, with approximately 78% as singletons. As concerns this clone: Its target is unknown.

The germline CDR1 and CDR2 sequences are SNHLY and FYNNEI. J gave up 4 bases and V 2 bases, and 5 bases lay outside the gene matches. The CDR3 totals 16 residues. The receptor was isolated from a woman under 40 in good health and CMV-seropositive. The chain is built from TRBV2 and TRBJ2-1; 10 bases align to TRBD2. Sample: PBMCs. Here the CDR3 DNA reads TGTGCCAGCAGTGAACGAGCGGGAGGGTCGTACAATGAGCAGTTCTTC. Protein sequence: CASSERAGGSYNEQFF.